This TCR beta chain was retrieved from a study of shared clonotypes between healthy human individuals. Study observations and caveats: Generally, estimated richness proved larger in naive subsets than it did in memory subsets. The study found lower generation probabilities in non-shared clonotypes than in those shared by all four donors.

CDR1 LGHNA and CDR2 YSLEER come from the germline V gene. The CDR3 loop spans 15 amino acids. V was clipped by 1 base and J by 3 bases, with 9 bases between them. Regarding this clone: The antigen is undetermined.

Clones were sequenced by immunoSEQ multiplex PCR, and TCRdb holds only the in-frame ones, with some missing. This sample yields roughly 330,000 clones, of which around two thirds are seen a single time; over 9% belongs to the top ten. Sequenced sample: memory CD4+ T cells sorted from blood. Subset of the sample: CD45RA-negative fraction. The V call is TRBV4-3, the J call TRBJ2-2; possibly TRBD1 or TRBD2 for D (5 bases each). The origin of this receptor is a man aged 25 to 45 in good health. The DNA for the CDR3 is TGCGCCAGCAGCCAAGGTGGGACCTACACCGGGGAGCTGTTTTTT. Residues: CASSQGGTYTGELFF.